This T cell receptor beta chain is from a study of T cells in localized non-small cell lung cancer. Findings and limits, study-wide: Prolonged overall survival went with higher T cell density in the blood. In uninvolved adjacent lung, T cell clonality reached its highest value, exceeding tumor. It remains possible that heterogeneity exists, since only one tumor region was sequenced. Across samples, adjacent lung featured a median around 55 of the top 100 tumor clones.

V was clipped by 6 bases and J by 1 base; unmatched bases: 6. This CDR3 region has 15 residues. Germline values: CDR1 MNHNS, CDR2 SASEGT. Assay: immunoSEQ multiplex PCR; the TCRdb copy retains only in-frame clones and omits some. The sample holds about 24,000 clones; about 90% are singletons and the top ten take 25% to 30%. Worth noting for this clone: Its antigen is still unknown.

The input for sequencing was peripheral blood, taken before any cancer treatment. The TCR originated in a male donor older than 55 with stage I squamous cell lung carcinoma. This chain links TRBV6-1 with TRBJ2-4; 7 bases align to TRBD2. The DNA for the CDR3 is TGTGCCAGCAGCGTGACAGCGGGGGCCAAAAACATTCAGTACTTC. The encoded protein is CASSVTAGAKNIQYF.